This entry lists 21 T cell receptor beta chains sequenced from one sample in a study of cytomegalovirus exposure and HLA in healthy donors. The PCR was carried out with 60 Vbeta primers and 13 Jbeta primers. The table came from immunoSEQ multiplex PCR; TCRdb's copy has only in-frame clones and leaves some out. The repertoire holds approximately 75,000 clones, with roughly 68% as singletons. The sequenced material came from PBMCs. The origin of the receptors is a woman in her fifties or sixties in good health and CMV-seropositive.

The genes are TRBV2 and TRBJ1-4; TRBD1 is a possible D gene (6 bases). CDR1 and CDR2 (germline): SNHLY, FYNNEI. The CDR3 is made up of 14 amino acids. Trimming cost V 6 bases and J 10 bases, with 18 bases left between them. The CDR3 DNA sequence: TGTGCCAGCAGACCGGAACAGGGTATAGGAAAACTGTTTTTT. Amino acids: CASRPEQGIGKLFF.

This clone has only a few counts. The chain couples TRBV18 to TRBJ1-5; no firm D call. Looked up from germline, CDR1 is KGHSH and CDR2 is LQKENI. There are 14 residues in the CDR3. With 1 base removed from V and 2 bases from J, the gap between germline ends came to 6 bases. The CDR3 here is CASSPRGGNQPQHF. For the CDR3, the DNA is TGTGCCAGCTCACCACGAGGAGGCAATCAGCCCCAGCATTTT.

The chain couples TRBV6-4 to TRBJ2-1, with D possibly matching TRBD2 (5 bases). The germline gives CDR1 MRHNA, CDR2 SNTAGT. The CDR3 extends over 15 amino acids. V shed 0 bases and J shed 4 bases, with 10 bases lying between them. The chain's CDR3 is CASSDSSRGYNEQFF. The CDR3, as DNA: TGTGCCAGCAGTGACTCGAGTCGGGGTTACAATGAGCAGTTCTTC.

The V gene is TRBV19, the J gene TRBJ1-1, with a possible D match to TRBD1 (6 bases). This CDR3 has 15 amino acids. Germline CDR1 reads LNHDA; CDR2 reads SQIVND (reference sequence). V gave up 5 bases and J gave up 0 bases, with 13 bases separating them. The CDR3 region has the DNA TGTGCCAGTAGTGCAATCGGGACATTGAACACTGAAGCTTTCTTT. Translating gives CASSAIGTLNTEAFF.

The V gene is TRBV4-1, the J gene TRBJ1-2, with a weak D call TRBD1 (6 bases). The CDR3 is 16 amino acids. Trimming left V 1 base short and J 3 bases short, with 15 bases between. The germline gives CDR1 MGHRA, CDR2 YSYEKL. CDR3 sequence (DNA): TGCGCCAGCAGCCAAGGGGACATTCGGGGTGACTATGGCTACACCTTC. Translating it yields CASSQGDIRGDYGYTF.

This sequence joins TRBV6-1 and TRBJ1-2; D is uncertain. CDR3 length equals 14 residues. The germline gives CDR1 MNHNS, CDR2 SASEGT. V lost 0 bases and J lost 2, with 7 bases in between. The CDR3 spells CASSEARNNYGYTF. DNA of the CDR3: TGTGCCAGCAGTGAAGCGCGGAACAACTATGGCTACACCTTC.

This clone has only one observation. This chain's CDR3 is CASGTNMILNYGYTF. CDR3 DNA: TGTGCTAGTGGTACCAATATGATACTTAACTATGGCTACACCTTC. The chain combines TRBV12-5 with TRBJ1-2; D remains unclear. The germline V and J ends were trimmed by 5 bases and 1 base, with 14 bases remaining between them. The CDR3 totals 15 residues. CDR1 is LGHNT, CDR2 FRNRAP, per germline.

The CDR3 DNA reads TGTGCCATCAGTGAAAAAGGAGGGGGCCCCCACTTT. Translated: CAISEKGGGPHF. This chain links TRBV10-3 with TRBJ1-6, with TRBD1 matching over 7 bases. Germline V gives CDR1 ENHRY, CDR2 SYGVKD. V was clipped by 3 bases and J by 18 bases; unmatched bases: 8. This CDR3 region has 12 residues.

Here the CDR3 DNA reads TGTGCCAGCAGTGAATATAGCGCAGCCTTCACTGAAGCTTTCTTT. It codes for CASSEYSAAFTEAFF. V is TRBV2 and J is TRBJ1-1; D is uncertain. Germline values: CDR1 SNHLY, CDR2 FYNNEI. The CDR3 consists of 15 residues. With 2 bases removed from V and 4 bases from J, the gap between germline ends came to 14 bases.

The gene calls are TRBV7-2 and TRBJ2-3, with 7 positions matching TRBD2. Per germline, CDR1 SGHTA and CDR2 FQGNSA. There are 16 residues in the CDR3. Unmatched junction bases numbered 10, after V lost 7 bases and J lost 0 bases. The CDR3, as DNA: TGTGCCAGCAAACGCGGTGGGGGGGGGAGCACAGATACGCAGTATTTT. Amino acids: CASKRGGGGSTDTQYF.

This clone was found a few times. This chain connects TRBV7-3 to TRBJ2-6; tentatively, D is TRBD1 (5 bases). Germline assignment: CDR1 SGHTA and CDR2 FQGTGA. CDR3 length: 17 amino acids. Trimming cost V 2 bases and J 0 bases, with 11 bases left between them. CDR3 protein: CASSLLGASSGANVLTF. The CDR3 DNA is TGTGCCAGCAGCTTACTAGGGGCGAGCTCTGGGGCCAACGTCCTGACTTTC.

The chain recombines TRBV7-2 with TRBJ1-3; D unclear. The CDR3 runs to 14 residues. Trimming left V 4 bases short and J 0 bases short, with 7 bases between. Germline lookup yields CDR1 SGHTA and CDR2 FQGNSA. CDR3 region: CASSSRYSGNTIYF. For the CDR3, the DNA is TGTGCCAGCAGCTCGCGGTACTCTGGAAACACCATATATTTT.

V gene TRBV9 combines with J gene TRBJ2-2; 10 nucleotides match TRBD2. V shed 4 bases, J shed 5 bases, and the junction held 8 bases outside the gene matches. This CDR3 has 16 residues. Germline CDR1 reads SGDLS; CDR2 reads YYNGEE. CDR3 in amino acids: CASSTGTSGMTGELFF. DNA for the CDR3: TGTGCCAGCAGCACAGGCACTAGCGGGATGACCGGGGAGCTGTTTTTT.

The V and J genes are TRBV4-1 and TRBJ2-7; possibly TRBD1 for D (6 bases). V gave up 1 base and J gave up 3 bases, with 13 bases separating them. The length of the CDR3 is 15 residues. The V gene's germline CDR1 is MGHRA and CDR2 YSYEKL. The CDR3 sequence is CASSQVPGQNYEQYF. DNA for the CDR3: TGCGCCAGCAGCCAAGTCCCGGGACAAAACTACGAGCAGTACTTC.

V is TRBV5-5 and J is TRBJ1-3; 11 bases align to TRBD1. The V segment lost 1 base and the J segment 4 bases; nucleotides outside the gene matches: 7. Germline-derived CDR1 and CDR2 are SGHKS and YYEKEE (reference sequence). This CDR3 spans 17 amino acids. CDR3 amino acids: CASSLLGTGGWGNTIYF. The CDR3 nucleotides read TGTGCCAGCAGCTTGCTCGGGACAGGGGGTTGGGGAAACACCATATATTTT.

The V and J genes are TRBV5-1 and TRBJ2-5, with 14 positions matching TRBD2. Unmatched junction bases numbered 10, after V lost 0 bases and J lost 6 bases. Germline assignment: CDR1 SGHRS and CDR2 YFSETQ. CDR3 length: 18 amino acids. The CDR3 is CASSLGVGLAGARKTQYF. CDR3 coding DNA: TGCGCCAGCAGCTTGGGAGTGGGACTAGCGGGGGCCCGAAAGACCCAGTACTTC.

The J gene is TRBJ2-5, the V gene TRBV30; the match to TRBD2 covers 12 bases. Looked up from germline, CDR1 is GTSNPN and CDR2 is SVGIG (reference sequence). V shed 2 bases and J 1 base; nucleotides not matched to a gene: 5. The CDR3 totals 16 residues. CDR3 coding DNA: TGTGCCTGGAGTTCGACTAGCGGGGGATCCCAAGAGACCCAGTACTTC. Translating it yields CAWSSTSGGSQETQYF.

The table lists this clone with a few counts. This sequence joins TRBV5-5 and TRBJ1-1; D is possibly TRBD1 (5 bases). This CDR3 region has 14 residues. Trimming pared 3 bases from V and 1 base from J, leaving 10 bases between. Germline V gene data show CDR1 as SGHKS and CDR2 as YYEKEE (reference sequence). CDR3 loop: CASSSHGGNTEAFF. In nucleotides, the CDR3 is TGTGCCAGCAGCTCCCACGGGGGGAACACTGAAGCTTTCTTT. Together with reference TRBV5-5 and TRBJ1-1, the CDR3 gives the full variable domain: DAGVTQSPTHLIKTRGQQVTLRCSPISGHKSVSWYQQVLGQGPQFIFQYYEKEERGRGNFPDRFSARQFPNYSSELNVNALLLGDSALYLCASSSHGGNTEAFFGQGTRLTVV.

The rearrangement joins TRBV6-1 to TRBJ1-1; 9 bases agree with TRBD1. The CDR3 is made up of 15 amino acids. V was clipped by 4 bases and J by 5 bases; unmatched bases: 8. Germline CDR1 and CDR2: MNHNS and SASEGT. CDR3 in DNA: TGTGCCAGCAGTGGCGACAGGGGGAAGTGGACTGAAGCTTTCTTT. It yields the protein CASSGDRGKWTEAFF.

The rearrangement uses TRBV6-5 and TRBJ2-5, with TRBD1 identical over 8 bases. Per the germline V gene, CDR1 is MNHEY and CDR2 is SVGAGI. The CDR3 sequence is 13 residues long. The V and J ends lost 5 bases and 5 bases, in that order; junction bases with no gene match: 4. The CDR3 sequence: CASSRDRSETQYF. CDR3 nucleotide sequence: TGTGCCAGCAGTAGGGACAGGTCTGAGACCCAGTACTTC.

V gene TRBV5-4 combines with J gene TRBJ1-2, with 8 nucleotides matching TRBD1. With 1 base clipped from V and 4 bases from J, the junction kept 3 bases outside the gene matches. Germline CDR1 is SGHNT and CDR2 is YYREEE (reference sequence). The CDR3 is made up of 14 amino acids. The CDR3 is CASSLRQGIYGYTF. DNA of the CDR3: TGTGCCAGCAGCTTGAGACAGGGGATCTATGGCTACACCTTC.